Listed below are T cell receptor beta chains from one sample, sequenced in a study of blood T cell repertoires in COVID-19. Repertoires were generated with immunoSEQ multiplex PCR, while TCRdb's copy carries only in-frame clones and drops some. The sample consists of approximately 50,000 clones, around nine tenths of them appearing once. The sample comprised peripheral blood. The receptors originated from a human donor in a cohort sampled during active COVID-19. The CDR3 runs from the conserved cysteine through the conserved F or W. Only part of the rows carry a size: once, few, many, or a class if the clone is expanded.

abundance	v_gene	j_gene	CDR3aa
-	TRBV5-1	TRBJ1-1	CASSLEGGRNTEAFF
-	TRBV18	TRBJ2-7	CASSPPTYSSYEQYF
once	TRBV4-2	TRBJ1-4	CASSQQGSRDEKLFF
once	TRBV6-1	TRBJ2-3	CASSEYTSRGTDTQYF
-	TRBV5-1	TRBJ2-5	CASSLGLGTGDQETQYF
-	TRBV11-3	TRBJ1-4	CASSSLQGEGEKLFF
-	TRBV4-1	TRBJ2-7	CASSQSGTAPYEQYF
few	TRBV6-6	TRBJ1-2	CASSSGQGGNYGYTF
-	TRBV19	TRBJ1-1	CASTNPTKAFF
-	TRBV9	TRBJ1-5	CASSPYIRGSNQPQHF
-	TRBV2	TRBJ1-5	CASSSGTRNQPQHF
-	TRBV5-1	TRBJ1-1	CASSLGFRTEAFF
-	TRBV11-3	TRBJ2-1	CASSLGRSSYNEQFF
-	TRBV5-4	TRBJ2-5	CASSSPGLAGGRIKTQYF
-	TRBV28	TRBJ2-7	CASATYSYEQYF
-	TRBV3-1/TRBV3-2	TRBJ2-7	CASSQQGTYEQYF
-	TRBV2	TRBJ1-2	CASSYGTGRYGYTF
-	TRBV2	TRBJ1-5	CASGGFGTSASNQPQHF
-	TRBV7-9	TRBJ2-3	CASRLEVLAGYTDTQYF
-	TRBV10-3	TRBJ1-1	CAISRGWGMNTEAFF
-	TRBV5-1	TRBJ1-1	CASSRRVNTEAFF
-	TRBV4-1	TRBJ2-2	CASSQDGASGRPNTGELFF
-	TRBV30	TRBJ2-3	CAWSSGSADTQYF
-	TRBV10-2	TRBJ1-2	CASSATDYGYTF
-	TRBV11-2	TRBJ2-7	CASSVYPRDSSYEQYF
once	TRBV3-1/TRBV3-2	TRBJ2-5	CASSRGQGGGETQYF
-	TRBV11-2	TRBJ2-1	CASSPGLAESSYNEQFF
once	TRBV28	TRBJ1-6	CASSLTGLNSPLHF
-	TRBV5-4	TRBJ1-1	CASSLVGVSWGNTEAFF
-	TRBV5-1	TRBJ2-3	CASSLLGADSNTDTQYF
-	TRBV6-5	TRBJ2-3	CASRSSGTPDTQYF
-	TRBV5-1	TRBJ2-2	CASSLEEAGELFF
-	TRBV6-1	TRBJ1-3	CASSEGQRTYGNTIYF
-	TRBV7-9	TRBJ1-4	CASSLLQLEKLFF
-	TRBV5-1	TRBJ1-2	CASSPGTGISNYGYTF
-	TRBV27	TRBJ2-2	CASSLRQGEGGELFF
-	TRBV5-1	TRBJ2-7	CATSLTALAPTYEQYF
-	TRBV18	TRBJ1-2	CASSPLGQGEHYGYTF
-	TRBV19	TRBJ2-1	CASSISGGGSLEQFF
few	TRBV28	TRBJ2-2	CASSHSGSGSGELFF
-	TRBV18	TRBJ2-2	CASSPPGGSRTGELFF
-	TRBV6-5	TRBJ1-2	CASSYTRTGGYGYTF
-	TRBV2	TRBJ2-1	CASSGQGLDEQFF
-	TRBV19	TRBJ2-7	CASSTPGGSYEQYF
-	TRBV19	TRBJ2-3	CATRRAAGGQGWDTQYF
-	TRBV24-1	TRBJ2-1	CATSDPRSASNEQFF
-	TRBV6-5	TRBJ2-3	CASRGVGSTDTQYF
-	TRBV14	TRBJ1-2	CASSQGQKHGYTF
once	TRBV5-4	TRBJ1-2	CASSLVQGTDGYTF
-	TRBV23-1	TRBJ2-7	CASSPYRGRYEQYF
-	TRBV2	TRBJ2-1	CASTAPETSGRYRDEQFF
-	TRBV28	TRBJ1-5	CASSPGQGGGQPQHF
-	TRBV4-1	TRBJ1-2	CASSQETWAPSTGGYTF
-	TRBV28	TRBJ2-2	CASSLALAVNTGELFF
-	TRBV28	TRBJ2-7	CASSFGTGGVSSEQYF